This T cell receptor beta chain appears in the sequencing data of a study of T cells in Graves' hyperthyroidism and ophthalmopathy. Whole-study results and caveats: Ophthalmopathy was model-predicted a median around seven months pre-onset.

Per germline, CDR1 SNHLY and CDR2 FYNNEI. Trimming stripped 2 bases from V and 1 base from J, with 8 bases between. The CDR3 covers 15 residues. Regarding this clonotype: Its antigen is undetermined.

Amplification of TCR beta CDR3 regions was performed using RNA transcripts as template. The HTBI primer set drove a first-round RT-PCR of the TCR CDR3. TCRdb called the multiplex PCR reads again in MiXCR, with one record for every CDR3 protein. Among around 760,000 distinct CDR3 sequences, roughly a third were seen once, and the ten largest hold approximately 31%. The authors deemed Graves' hyperthyroidism stable absent ophthalmopathy progression within 18 months. Patients aged 18 to 65 with hyperthyroidism were newly diagnosed, with duration under 2 months. Exclusion criteria comprised uncontrolled infection, other autoimmune disease, pregnancy or lactation.

This receptor was taken from a woman in her thirties or forties with Graves' hyperthyroidism. The specimen sequenced was blood. This chain connects TRBV2 to TRBJ2-2; maybe TRBD1 (6 bases). The CDR3 sequence is CASSEHRENTGELFF. The CDR3 DNA sequence: TGTGCCAGCAGTGAACACAGGGAGAACACCGGGGAGCTGTTTTTT.